Presented here are 8 T cell receptor beta chains from one specimen sequenced in a study of shared clonotypes between healthy human individuals (TCRdb year 2020). Library generation was performed with the immunoSEQ multiplex PCR assay. Entries here come from immuneACCESS through TCRdb and include only in-frame sequences with V and J called. Some clones fail to appear in such tables; in the studies checked, an unresolved V gene covers under half of the shortfall, and the cause of the remainder is unknown. Recorded for this sample are more than 2,000,000 clones; 90% to 95% of them occurred a single time. The ten most abundant clones make up over 0.12% of the sample. Sample: naive CD4+ T cells sorted from blood. Per the publication, the cell subset or site label means: CD45RA+ positively selected. The source is a man aged 18-30 years in good health.

This clone showed up just once. This chain joins TRBV6-5 and TRBJ1-6, with TRBD1 identical over 7 bases. V dropped 6 bases and J dropped 7; count of bases not matched to a gene: 9. CDR1 and CDR2 from the germline V gene are MNHEY and SVGAGI. CDR3 length: 15 amino acids. The CDR3 here is CASRPGQVANSPLHF. The CDR3 DNA is TGTGCCAGCAGGCCCGGACAGGTGGCGAATTCACCCCTCCACTTT.

The V gene is TRBV7-2, the J gene TRBJ2-1; D is possibly TRBD1 (6 bases). Germline V gene data show CDR1 as SGHTA and CDR2 as FQGNSA. This CDR3 has 14 residues. V dropped 4 bases and J dropped 7 bases, with 14 bases sitting between them. This CDR3 reads CASSSQRGLNEQFF. As DNA, the CDR3 is TGTGCCAGCAGCTCTCAAAGGGGGTTAAATGAGCAGTTCTTC.

The chain uses TRBV15 and TRBJ2-7; D not resolved. The CDR3 runs to 14 residues. Deletions cut 0 bases from V and 2 bases from J, with 8 bases between. Germline CDR1 LNHNV, CDR2 YYDKDF (reference sequence). The DNA for the CDR3 is TGTGCCACCAGCAGAGATCTCGTAGCCTACGAGCAGTACTTC. It encodes CATSRDLVAYEQYF.

Notes on this clone: Its ends do not fully match the called genes, so a read error is possible. The chain couples TRBV7-7 to TRBJ2-2, with D possibly TRBD2 on 5 matching bases. The CDR3 covers 16 residues. Germline lookup yields CDR1 SSHAT and CDR2 FNYEAQ (reference sequence). The CDR3 protein is CASRQIIEGGSGELFF. The DNA for the CDR3 is TGTGCTAGCAGACAAATTATAGAGGGTGGTTCCGGGGAGCTGTTTTTT.

This clone was recorded only once. Sequence at one end of the junction differs from germline and may be a read error. This sequence joins TRBV7-7 and TRBJ2-5; 7 positions match TRBD1. Looked up from germline, CDR1 is SSHAT and CDR2 is FNYEAQ (reference sequence). CDR3 length: 12 amino acids. In DNA, the CDR3 is TGTGCTAGCAGAGGGGGCAGCGAGACCCAGTACTTC. Its translation: CASRGGSETQYF. Based on the CDR3 plus reference TRBV7-7 and TRBJ2-5, the full variable domain is GAGVSQSPRYKVTKRGQDVTLRCDPISSHATLYWYQQALGQGPEFLTYFNYEAQPDKSGLPSDRFSAERPEGSISTLTIQRTEQRDSAMYRCASRGGSETQYFGPGTRLLVL.

This chain connects TRBV7-6 to TRBJ2-5, with 13 bases matching TRBD2. This CDR3 spans 17 amino acids. V lost 3 bases to trimming and J lost 9 bases; unmatched junction nucleotides: 13. Per the germline V gene, CDR1 is SGHVS and CDR2 is FNYEAQ. The CDR3 region has the DNA TGTGCCAGCAGCTTCAGACTAGCGGGGGGCCGTGTGTGGTCCCAGTACTTC. Encoded protein: CASSFRLAGGRVWSQYF.

The V call is TRBV10-2, the J call TRBJ2-7, with D perhaps TRBD2 (6 bases). The CDR3 is 14 residues long. Trimming took 3 bases from V and 6 from J, leaving 15 bases between them. From germline, CDR1 is WSHSY and CDR2 SAAADI. The CDR3 reads CASSEGTSGGEQYF. CDR3 coding DNA: TGCGCCAGCAGTGAAGGGACGTCCGGGGGCGAGCAGTACTTC.

The chain combines TRBV7-2 with TRBJ2-1; D gene unclear. V was clipped by 1 base and J by 5 bases, with 12 bases between them. Germline V gene data show CDR1 as SGHTA and CDR2 as FQGNSA. CDR3 length: 15 amino acids. Here the CDR3 DNA reads TGTGCCAGCAGCTTAGGACTCCCCTTGAACAATGAGCAGTTCTTC. Its translation: CASSLGLPLNNEQFF.